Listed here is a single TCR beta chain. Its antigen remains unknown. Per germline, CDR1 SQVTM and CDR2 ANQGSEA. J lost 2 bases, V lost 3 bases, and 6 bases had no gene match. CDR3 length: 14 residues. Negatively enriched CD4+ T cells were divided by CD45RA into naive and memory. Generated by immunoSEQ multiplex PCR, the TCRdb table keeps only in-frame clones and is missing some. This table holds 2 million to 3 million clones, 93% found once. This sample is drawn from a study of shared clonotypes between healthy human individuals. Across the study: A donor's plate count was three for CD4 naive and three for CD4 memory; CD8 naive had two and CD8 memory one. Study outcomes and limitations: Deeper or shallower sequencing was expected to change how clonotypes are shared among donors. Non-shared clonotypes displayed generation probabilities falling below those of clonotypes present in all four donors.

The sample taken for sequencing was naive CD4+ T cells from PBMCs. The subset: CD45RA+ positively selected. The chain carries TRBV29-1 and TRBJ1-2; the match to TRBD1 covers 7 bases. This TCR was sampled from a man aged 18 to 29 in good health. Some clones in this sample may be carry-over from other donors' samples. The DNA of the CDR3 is TGCAGCGTTGATTGGTCAGGGGGAAACTATGGCTACACCTTC. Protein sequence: CSVDWSGGNYGYTF.